The present entry profiles one T cell receptor (beta chain) with its context. As yet, its antigen is unknown. This entry belongs to a study of cytomegalovirus exposure and HLA in healthy donors. General study points: In an earlier analysis, most TCR beta V segments were productive about 87% or about 30% of the time. Generally TCR sequences proved uncommon, though certain public TCRs appeared in numerous donors.

CDR1 and CDR2 from the germline V gene are SQVTM and ANQGSEA. V was pared by 7 bases and J by 9 bases, with 13 bases of the junction left unmatched. The CDR3 length is 14 residues. The PCR had 60 Vbeta and 13 Jbeta primers. Data came from immunoSEQ multiplex PCR; TCRdb stores just in-frame clones and leaves some out. The sample holds about 83,000 clones; roughly 79% are singletons and the top ten take 1.5% to 2%. The V and J genes are TRBV29-1 and TRBJ2-1, with 9 bases identical to TRBD2. Material: PBMCs. This sequence originates from a woman aged 30 to 39 in good health and CMV-seronegative. CDR3 sequence: CSGGGGRATGEQFF. The CDR3 DNA reads TGCAGCGGAGGGGGCGGGAGGGCGACGGGTGAGCAGTTCTTC.